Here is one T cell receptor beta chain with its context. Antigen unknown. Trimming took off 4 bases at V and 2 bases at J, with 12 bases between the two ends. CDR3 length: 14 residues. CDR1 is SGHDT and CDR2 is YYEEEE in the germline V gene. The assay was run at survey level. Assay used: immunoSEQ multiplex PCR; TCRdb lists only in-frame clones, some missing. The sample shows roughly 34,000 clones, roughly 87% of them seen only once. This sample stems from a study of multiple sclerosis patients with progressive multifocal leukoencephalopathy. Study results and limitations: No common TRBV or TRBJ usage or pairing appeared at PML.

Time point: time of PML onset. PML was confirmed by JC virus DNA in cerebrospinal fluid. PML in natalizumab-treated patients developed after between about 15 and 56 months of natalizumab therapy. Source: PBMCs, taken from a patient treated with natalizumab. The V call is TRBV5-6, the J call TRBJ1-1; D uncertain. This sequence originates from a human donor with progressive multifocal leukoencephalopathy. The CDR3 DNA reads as TGTGCCAGCAGCCCGCGATGGATAAACACTGAAGCTTTCTTT. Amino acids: CASSPRWINTEAFF.